This TCR beta chain stems from a study of T cells in Graves' hyperthyroidism and ophthalmopathy. Study outcomes and limitations: Ophthalmopathy was separated from stable hyperthyroidism by a 13 V-J model.

The TCR beta CDR3 regions underwent amplification using RNA transcripts as the source. When the TCR CDR3 underwent first-round RT-PCR, the HTBI primer set was used. TCRdb analysed the multiplex PCR reads with MiXCR anew, one entry per CDR3 protein. The sample yields 360,000 or so distinct CDR3 sequences, approximately 19% seen once. Germline-derived CDR1 and CDR2 are SGHRS and YFSETQ. V was clipped by 1 base and J by 1 base; unmatched bases: 8. The CDR3 runs to 17 residues. For Graves' hyperthyroidism to be stable, ophthalmopathy could not progress within 18 months. A word on this clonotype: Antigen specificity is unknown.

This chain links TRBV5-1 with TRBJ2-5; 9 positions agree with TRBD2. Material for sequencing was blood. This clonotype was sampled from a woman aged 18-29 years with Graves' hyperthyroidism. CDR3 coding DNA: TGCGCCAGCAGCTTGATTTTCGGGACTAGCCTCCAAGAGACCCAGTACTTC. Amino acid sequence: CASSLIFGTSLQETQYF.